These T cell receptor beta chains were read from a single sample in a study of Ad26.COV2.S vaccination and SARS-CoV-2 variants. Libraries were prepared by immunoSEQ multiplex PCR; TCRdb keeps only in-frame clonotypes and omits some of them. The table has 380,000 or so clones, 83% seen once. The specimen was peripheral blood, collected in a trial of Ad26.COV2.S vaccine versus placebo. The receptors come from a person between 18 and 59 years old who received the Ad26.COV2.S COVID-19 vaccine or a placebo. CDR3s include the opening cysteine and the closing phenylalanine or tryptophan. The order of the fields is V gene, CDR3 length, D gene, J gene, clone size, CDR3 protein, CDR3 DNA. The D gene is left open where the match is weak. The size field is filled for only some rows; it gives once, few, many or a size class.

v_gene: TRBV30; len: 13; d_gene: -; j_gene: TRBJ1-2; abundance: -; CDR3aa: CAWIKAGNYGYTF; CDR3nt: TGTGCCTGGATTAAGGCAGGGAACTATGGCTACACCTTC
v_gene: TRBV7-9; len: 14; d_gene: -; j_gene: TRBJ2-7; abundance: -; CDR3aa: CASSPGPTRREQYF; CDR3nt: TGTGCCAGCAGCCCTGGTCCCACGAGAAGGGAGCAGTACTTC
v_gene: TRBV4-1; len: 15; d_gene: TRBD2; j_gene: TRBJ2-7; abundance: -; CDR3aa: CASSQDLAGNYEQYF; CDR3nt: TGCGCCAGCAGCCAAGATCTAGCGGGAAACTACGAGCAGTACTTC
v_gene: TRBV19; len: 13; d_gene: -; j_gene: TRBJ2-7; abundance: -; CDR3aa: CASTPGTSYEQYF; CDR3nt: TGTGCCAGTACCCCGGGCACCTCCTACGAGCAGTACTTC
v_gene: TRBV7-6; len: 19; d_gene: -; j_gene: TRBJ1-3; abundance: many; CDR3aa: CASSLGALRKGTAGNTIYF; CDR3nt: TGTGCCAGCAGCTTAGGGGCCCTTAGGAAGGGGACTGCTGGAAACACCATATATTTT
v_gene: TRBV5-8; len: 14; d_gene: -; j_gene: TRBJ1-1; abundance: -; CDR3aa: CASSLRDTDTEAFF; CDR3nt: TGTGCCAGCAGCTTAAGGGACACTGACACTGAAGCTTTCTTT
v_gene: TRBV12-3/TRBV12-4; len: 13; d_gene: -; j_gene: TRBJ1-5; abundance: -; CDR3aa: CASTRGASQPQHF; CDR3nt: TGTGCCAGCACGAGGGGGGCAAGTCAGCCCCAGCATTTT
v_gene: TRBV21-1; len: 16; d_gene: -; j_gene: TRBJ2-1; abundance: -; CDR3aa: CASSKKCLAGDNEQFF; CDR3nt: TGTGCCAGCAGCAAAAAGTGTCTAGCGGGAGACAATGAGCAGTTCTTC
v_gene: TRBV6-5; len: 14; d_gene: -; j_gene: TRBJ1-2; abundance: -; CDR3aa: CASSYSAGAGGYTF; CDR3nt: TGTGCCAGCAGTTACTCGGCAGGGGCAGGTGGCTACACCTTC
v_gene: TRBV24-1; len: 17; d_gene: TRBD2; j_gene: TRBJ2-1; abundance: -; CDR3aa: CATSDASGSKSYNEQFF; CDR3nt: TGTGCCACCAGTGATGCTAGCGGGAGCAAATCCTACAATGAGCAGTTCTTC
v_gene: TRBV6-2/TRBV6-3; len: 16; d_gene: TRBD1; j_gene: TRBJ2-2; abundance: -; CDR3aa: CASSFYGQGGTGELFF; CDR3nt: TGTGCCAGCAGTTTCTATGGACAGGGGGGCACCGGGGAGCTGTTTTTT
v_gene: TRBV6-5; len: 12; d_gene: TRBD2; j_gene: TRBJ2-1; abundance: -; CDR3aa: CASSKSGTSVIF; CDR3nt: TGTGCCAGCAGTAAAAGTGGGACTAGCGTGATCTTC
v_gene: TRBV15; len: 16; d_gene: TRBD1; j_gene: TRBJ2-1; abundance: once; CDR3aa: CATSRATGGYYNEQFF; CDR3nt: TGTGCCACCAGCAGGGCTACAGGGGGCTACTACAATGAGCAGTTCTTC
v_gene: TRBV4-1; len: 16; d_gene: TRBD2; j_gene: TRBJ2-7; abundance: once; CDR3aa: CASSQAGTSGRGVQYF; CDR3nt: TGCGCCAGCAGCCAAGCGGGGACTAGCGGGAGGGGCGTGCAGTACTTC
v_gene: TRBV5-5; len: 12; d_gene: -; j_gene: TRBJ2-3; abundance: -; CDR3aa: CASSLGGDTQYF; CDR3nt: TGTGCCAGCAGCTTGGGGGGAGATACGCAGTATTTT
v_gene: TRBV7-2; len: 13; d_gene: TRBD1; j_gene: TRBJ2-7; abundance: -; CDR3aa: CASSFGQAYEQYF; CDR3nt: TGTGCCAGCAGCTTCGGACAGGCGTACGAGCAGTACTTC
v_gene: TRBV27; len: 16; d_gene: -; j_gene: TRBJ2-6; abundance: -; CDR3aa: CASSSRSFSGANVLTF; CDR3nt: TGTGCCAGCAGTTCCCGGTCCTTCTCTGGGGCCAACGTCCTGACTTTC
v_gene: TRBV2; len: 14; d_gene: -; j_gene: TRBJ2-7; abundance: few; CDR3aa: CASSEGNQVYEQYF; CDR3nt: TGTGCCAGCAGTGAAGGCAACCAAGTCTACGAGCAGTACTTC
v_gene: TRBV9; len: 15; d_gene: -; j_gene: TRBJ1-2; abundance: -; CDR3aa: CASSVDHGLDYGYTF; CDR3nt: TGTGCCAGCAGCGTAGATCATGGGCTGGACTATGGCTACACCTTC
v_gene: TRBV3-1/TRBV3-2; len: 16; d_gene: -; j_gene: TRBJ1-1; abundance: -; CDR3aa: CASSPQHWGPNTEAFF; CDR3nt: TGTGCCAGCAGCCCGCAACATTGGGGCCCGAACACTGAAGCTTTCTTT
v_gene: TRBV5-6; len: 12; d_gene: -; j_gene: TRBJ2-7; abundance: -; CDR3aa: CASSSDPYEQYF; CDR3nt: TGTGCCAGCAGCTCGGATCCCTACGAGCAGTACTTC
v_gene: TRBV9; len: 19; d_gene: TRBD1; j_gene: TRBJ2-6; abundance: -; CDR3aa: CASSKSLGTVNSGANVLTF; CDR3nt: TGTGCCAGCAGCAAATCCTTAGGGACAGTCAACTCTGGGGCCAACGTCCTGACTTTC
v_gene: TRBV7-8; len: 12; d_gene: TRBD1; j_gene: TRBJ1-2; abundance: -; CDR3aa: CASSGDRAGYTF; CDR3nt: TGTGCCAGCAGCGGAGACAGGGCTGGCTACACCTTC
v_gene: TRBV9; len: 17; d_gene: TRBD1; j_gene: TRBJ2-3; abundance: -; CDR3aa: CASSVVGWTGTTDTQYF; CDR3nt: TGTGCCAGCAGCGTAGTGGGTTGGACAGGGACCACAGATACGCAGTATTTT
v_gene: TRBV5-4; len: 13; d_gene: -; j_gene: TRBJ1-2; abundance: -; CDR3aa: CASSDGTTRGYTF; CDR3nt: TGTGCCAGCAGCGACGGGACTACGAGGGGCTACACCTTC
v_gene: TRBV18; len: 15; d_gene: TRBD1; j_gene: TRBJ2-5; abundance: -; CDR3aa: CASSPRQGWRETQYF; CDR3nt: TGTGCCAGCTCACCCCGACAGGGATGGCGAGAGACCCAGTACTTC
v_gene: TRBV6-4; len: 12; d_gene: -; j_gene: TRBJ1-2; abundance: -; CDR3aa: CASRSGPYGYTF; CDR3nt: TGTGCCAGCAGGTCAGGGCCCTATGGCTACACCTTC
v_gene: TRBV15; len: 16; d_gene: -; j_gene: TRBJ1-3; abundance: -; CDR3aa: CATSSHRTASGNTIYF; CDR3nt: TGTGCCACCAGCAGCCATAGGACAGCCTCTGGAAACACCATATATTTT
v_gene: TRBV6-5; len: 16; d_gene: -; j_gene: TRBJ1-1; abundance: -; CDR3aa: CASSYGAGALNTEAFF; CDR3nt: TGTGCCAGCAGTTACGGGGCAGGGGCACTGAACACTGAAGCTTTCTTT
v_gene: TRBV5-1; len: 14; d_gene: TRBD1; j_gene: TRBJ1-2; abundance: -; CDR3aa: CASSLGDRRYGYTF; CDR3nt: TGCGCCAGCAGCTTGGGGGACAGGAGATATGGCTACACCTTC
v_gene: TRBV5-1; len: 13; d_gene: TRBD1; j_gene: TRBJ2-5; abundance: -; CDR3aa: CASSWDSRETQYF; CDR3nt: TGCGCCAGCAGCTGGGACAGTCGAGAGACCCAGTACTTC
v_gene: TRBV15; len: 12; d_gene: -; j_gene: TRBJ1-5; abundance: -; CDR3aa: CATSRDHQPQHF; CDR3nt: TGTGCCACCAGCAGAGATCATCAGCCCCAGCATTTT
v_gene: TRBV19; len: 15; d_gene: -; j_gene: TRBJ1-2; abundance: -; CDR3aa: CASSPQGGGRYGYTF; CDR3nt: TGTGCCAGTAGTCCCCAAGGGGGTGGAAGGTATGGCTACACCTTC
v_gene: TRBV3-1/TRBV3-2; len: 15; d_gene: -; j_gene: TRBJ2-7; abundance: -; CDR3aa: CASSPQRAVYHEQYF; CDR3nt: TGTGCCAGCAGCCCCCAAAGGGCAGTTTACCACGAGCAGTACTTC
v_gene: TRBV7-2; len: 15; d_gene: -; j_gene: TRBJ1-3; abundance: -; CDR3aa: CASSAGFRSGNTIYF; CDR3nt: TGTGCCAGCAGCGCGGGATTTCGCTCTGGAAACACCATATATTTT
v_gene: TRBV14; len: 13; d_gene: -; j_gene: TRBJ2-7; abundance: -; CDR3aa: CASSQLRGYEQYF; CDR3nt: TGTGCCAGCAGCCAATTACGCGGCTACGAGCAGTACTTC
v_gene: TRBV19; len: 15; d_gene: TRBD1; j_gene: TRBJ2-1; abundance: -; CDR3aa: CASSADREGGNEQFF; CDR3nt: TGTGCCAGTAGTGCGGACAGGGAAGGGGGCAATGAGCAGTTCTTC
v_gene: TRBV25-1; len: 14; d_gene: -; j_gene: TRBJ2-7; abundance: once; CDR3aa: CASSLLDGTYEQYF; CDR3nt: TGTGCCAGCAGCCTTCTCGACGGGACCTACGAGCAGTACTTC
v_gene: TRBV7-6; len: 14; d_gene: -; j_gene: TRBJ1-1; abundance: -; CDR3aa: CASSSAGGASEAFF; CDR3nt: TGTGCCAGCAGCTCCGCCGGAGGGGCTTCTGAAGCTTTCTTT
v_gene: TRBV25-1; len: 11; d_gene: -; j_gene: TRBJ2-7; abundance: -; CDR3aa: CASSGSYEQYF; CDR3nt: TGTGCCAGCAGTGGATCCTACGAGCAGTACTTC
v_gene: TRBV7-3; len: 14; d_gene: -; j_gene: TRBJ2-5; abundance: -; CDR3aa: CASSLGLGGETQYF; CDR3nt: TGTGCCAGCAGCTTAGGCTTAGGTGGGGAGACCCAGTACTTC
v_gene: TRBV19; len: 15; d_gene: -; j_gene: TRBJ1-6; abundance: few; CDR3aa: CASSILGDTYSPLHF; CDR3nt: TGTGCCAGTAGTATCCTCGGGGACACCTATTCACCCCTCCACTTT
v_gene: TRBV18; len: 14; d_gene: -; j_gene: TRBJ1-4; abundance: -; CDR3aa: CASSLSAANEKLFF; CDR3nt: TGTGCCAGCTCACTCTCGGCAGCTAATGAAAAACTGTTTTTT
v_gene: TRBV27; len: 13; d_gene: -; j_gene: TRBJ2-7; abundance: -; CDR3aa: CASSSTGAGEQYF; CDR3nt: TGTGCCAGCAGTTCAACAGGGGCGGGGGAGCAGTACTTC
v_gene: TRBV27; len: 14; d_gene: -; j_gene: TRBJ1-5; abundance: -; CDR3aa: CASSFGGATQPQHF; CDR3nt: TGTGCCAGCAGTTTCGGAGGGGCGACGCAGCCCCAGCATTTT
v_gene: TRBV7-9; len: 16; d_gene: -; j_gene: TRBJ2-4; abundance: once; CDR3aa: CASSPSLFLAKNIQYF; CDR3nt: TGTGCCAGCAGTCCCTCCTTATTTCTAGCCAAAAACATTCAGTACTTC
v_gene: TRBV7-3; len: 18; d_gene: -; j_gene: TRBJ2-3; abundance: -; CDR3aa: CASSSRPLSRGGTDTQYF; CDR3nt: TGTGCCAGCAGCTCTCGCCCCCTCTCTAGGGGGGGCACAGATACGCAGTATTTT
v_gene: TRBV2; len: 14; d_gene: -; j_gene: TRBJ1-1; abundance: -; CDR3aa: CASSDRGGNTEAFF; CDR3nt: TGTGCCAGCAGTGACAGGGGAGGGAACACTGAAGCTTTCTTT
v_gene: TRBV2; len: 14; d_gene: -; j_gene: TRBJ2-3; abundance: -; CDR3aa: CAGAPPGGGDTQYF; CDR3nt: TGTGCCGGCGCCCCCCCAGGTGGGGGAGATACGCAGTATTTT
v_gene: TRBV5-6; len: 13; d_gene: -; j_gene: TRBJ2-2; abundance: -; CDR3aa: CASSLTVTAELFF; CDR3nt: TGTGCCAGCAGCTTGACCGTGACAGCGGAGCTGTTTTTT
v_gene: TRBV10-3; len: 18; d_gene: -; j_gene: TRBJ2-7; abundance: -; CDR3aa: CAISDEGGVGVWANEQYF; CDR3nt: TGTGCCATCAGTGATGAGGGGGGCGTCGGGGTTTGGGCCAACGAGCAGTACTTC
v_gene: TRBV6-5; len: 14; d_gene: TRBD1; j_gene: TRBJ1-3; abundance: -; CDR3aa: CAQGDSSSGNTIYF; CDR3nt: TGTGCCCAAGGGGACAGTTCATCTGGAAACACCATATATTTT
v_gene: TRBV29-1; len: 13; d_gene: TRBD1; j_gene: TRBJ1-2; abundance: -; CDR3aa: CSVGDSVNYGYTF; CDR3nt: TGCAGCGTCGGGGACAGTGTTAACTATGGCTACACCTTC
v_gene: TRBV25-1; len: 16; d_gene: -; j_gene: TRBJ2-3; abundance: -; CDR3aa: CASSEYMRDPRDTQYF; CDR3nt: TGTGCCAGCAGTGAATATATGCGGGACCCACGAGATACGCAGTATTTT
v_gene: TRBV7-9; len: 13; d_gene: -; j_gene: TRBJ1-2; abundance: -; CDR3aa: CASSQGTPYGYTF; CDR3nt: TGTGCCAGCAGCCAAGGGACGCCCTATGGCTACACCTTC
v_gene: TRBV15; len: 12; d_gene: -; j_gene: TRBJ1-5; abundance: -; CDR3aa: CATGDSSQPQHF; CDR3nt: TGTGCCACCGGGGACTCTAGTCAGCCCCAGCATTTT
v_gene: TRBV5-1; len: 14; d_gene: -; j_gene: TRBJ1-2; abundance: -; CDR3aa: CASSLDRVNYGYTF; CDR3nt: TGCGCCAGCAGCTTGGACAGGGTAAACTATGGCTACACCTTC